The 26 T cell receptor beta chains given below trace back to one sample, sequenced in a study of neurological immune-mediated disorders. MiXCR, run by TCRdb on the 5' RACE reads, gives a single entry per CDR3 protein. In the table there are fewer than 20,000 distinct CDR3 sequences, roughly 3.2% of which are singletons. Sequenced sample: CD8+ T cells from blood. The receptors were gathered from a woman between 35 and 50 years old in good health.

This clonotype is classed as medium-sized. CDR3 sequence reads: CASSLSAGGLIEQYF. The CDR3 coding sequence is TGTGCCAGCAGTTTATCTGCGGGAGGGCTTATCGAGCAGTACTTC. The chain links TRBV28 to TRBJ2-7, with 9 bases matching TRBD2. The CDR3 covers 15 residues. V lost 1 base and J lost 6; bases outside the gene matches: 7. Germline V gene lookup returns CDR1 MDHEN and CDR2 SYDVKM.

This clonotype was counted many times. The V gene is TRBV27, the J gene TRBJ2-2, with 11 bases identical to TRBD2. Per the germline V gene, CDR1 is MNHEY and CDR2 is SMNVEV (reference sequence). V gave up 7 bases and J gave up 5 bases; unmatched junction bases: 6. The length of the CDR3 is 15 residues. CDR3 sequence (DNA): TGTGCCAGCACCATACTAGCGGGAGTTACCGGGGAGCTGTTTTTT. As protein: CASTILAGVTGELFF.

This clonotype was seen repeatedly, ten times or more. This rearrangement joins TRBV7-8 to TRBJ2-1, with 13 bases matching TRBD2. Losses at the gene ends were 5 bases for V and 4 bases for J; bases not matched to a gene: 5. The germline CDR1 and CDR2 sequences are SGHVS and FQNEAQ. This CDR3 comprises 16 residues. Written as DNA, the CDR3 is TGTGCCAGCAGCGAACTAGCGGGAGGGAGATACAATGAGCAGTTCTTC. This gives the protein CASSELAGGRYNEQFF.

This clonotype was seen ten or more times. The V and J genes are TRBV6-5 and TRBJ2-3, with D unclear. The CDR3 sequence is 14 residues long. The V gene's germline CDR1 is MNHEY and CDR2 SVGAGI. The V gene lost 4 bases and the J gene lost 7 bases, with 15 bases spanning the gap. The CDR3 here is CASSSHGLGNTQYF. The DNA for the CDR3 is TGTGCCAGCAGTTCCCACGGGCTGGGGAATACGCAGTATTTT.

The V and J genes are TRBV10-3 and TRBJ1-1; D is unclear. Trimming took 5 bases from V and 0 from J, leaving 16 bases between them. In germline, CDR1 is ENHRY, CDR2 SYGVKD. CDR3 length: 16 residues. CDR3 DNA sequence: TGTGCCATCAGTTCCCCCGAGGTAGGGATGAACACTGAAGCTTTCTTT. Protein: CAISSPEVGMNTEAFF.

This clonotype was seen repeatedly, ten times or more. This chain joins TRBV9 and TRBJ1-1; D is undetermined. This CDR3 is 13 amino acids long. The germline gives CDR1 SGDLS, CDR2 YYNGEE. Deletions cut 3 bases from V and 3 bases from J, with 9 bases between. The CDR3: CASSEWDYTEAFF. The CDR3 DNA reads TGTGCCAGCAGCGAGTGGGATTACACTGAAGCTTTCTTT.

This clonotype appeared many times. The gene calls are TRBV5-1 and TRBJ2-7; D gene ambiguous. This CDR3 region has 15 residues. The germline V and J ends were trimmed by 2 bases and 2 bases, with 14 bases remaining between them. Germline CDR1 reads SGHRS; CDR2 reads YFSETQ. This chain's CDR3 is CASSFSPASTYEQYF. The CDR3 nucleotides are TGCGCCAGCAGCTTCTCTCCAGCCTCTACCTACGAGCAGTACTTC.

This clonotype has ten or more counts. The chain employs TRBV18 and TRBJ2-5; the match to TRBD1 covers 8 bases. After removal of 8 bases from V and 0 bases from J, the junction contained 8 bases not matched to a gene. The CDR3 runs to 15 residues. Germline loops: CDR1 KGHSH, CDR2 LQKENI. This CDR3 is CASAPPGQDQETQYF. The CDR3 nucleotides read TGTGCCAGCGCTCCTCCGGGACAGGACCAAGAGACCCAGTACTTC.

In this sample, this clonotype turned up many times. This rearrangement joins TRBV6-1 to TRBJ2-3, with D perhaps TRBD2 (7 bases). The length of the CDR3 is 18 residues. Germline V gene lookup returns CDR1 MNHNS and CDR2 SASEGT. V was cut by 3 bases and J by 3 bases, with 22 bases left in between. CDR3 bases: TGTGCCAGCAGTGAGGCGGTGGGGGGGGCGCAGGTGACAGATACGCAGTATTTT. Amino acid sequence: CASSEAVGGAQVTDTQYF.

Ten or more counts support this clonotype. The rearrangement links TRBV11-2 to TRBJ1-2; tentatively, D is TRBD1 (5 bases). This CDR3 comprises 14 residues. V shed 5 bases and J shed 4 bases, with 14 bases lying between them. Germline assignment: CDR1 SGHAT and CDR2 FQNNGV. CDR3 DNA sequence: TGTGCCAGCAGCCAATCCGGGACCTTCTATGGCTACACCTTC. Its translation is CASSQSGTFYGYTF.

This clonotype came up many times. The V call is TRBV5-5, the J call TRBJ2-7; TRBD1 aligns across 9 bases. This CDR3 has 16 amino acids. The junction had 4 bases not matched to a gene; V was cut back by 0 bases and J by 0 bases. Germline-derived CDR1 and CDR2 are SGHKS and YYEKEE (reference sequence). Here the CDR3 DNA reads TGTGCCAGCAGCTTGGCTCCGGGACAGGGCTCCTACGAGCAGTACTTC. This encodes CASSLAPGQGSYEQYF.

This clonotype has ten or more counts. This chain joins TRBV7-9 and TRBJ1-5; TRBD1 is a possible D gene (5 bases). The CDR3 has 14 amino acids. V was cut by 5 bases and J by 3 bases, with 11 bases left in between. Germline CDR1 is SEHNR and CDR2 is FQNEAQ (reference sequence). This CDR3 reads CASSPLRDNQPQHF. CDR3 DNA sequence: TGTGCCAGCAGCCCCCTCAGGGACAATCAGCCCCAGCATTTT. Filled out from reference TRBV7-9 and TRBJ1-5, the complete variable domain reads DTGVSQNPRHKITKRGQNVTFRCDPISEHNRLYWYRQTLGQGPEFLTYFQNEAQLEKSRLLSDRFSAERPKGSFSTLEIQRTEQGDSAMYLCASSPLRDNQPQHFGDGTRLSIL.

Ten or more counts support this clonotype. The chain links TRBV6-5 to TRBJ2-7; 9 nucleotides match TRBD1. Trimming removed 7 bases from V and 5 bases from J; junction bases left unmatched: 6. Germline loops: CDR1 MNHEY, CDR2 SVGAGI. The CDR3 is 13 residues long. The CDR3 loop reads CASNRDRAHEQYF. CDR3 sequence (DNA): TGTGCCAGCAATCGGGACAGGGCCCACGAGCAGTACTTC.

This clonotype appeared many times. Here the CDR3 DNA reads TGTGCCACCGTAAGGCGGGACAAGAACACCGGGGAGCTGTTTTTT. Protein product: CATVRRDKNTGELFF. This chain joins TRBV27 and TRBJ2-2, with D perhaps given as TRBD1 or TRBD2 (6 bases each). The CDR3 extends over 15 amino acids. V was trimmed by 10 bases and J by 1 base, leaving 16 bases between them. In germline, CDR1 is MNHEY, CDR2 SMNVEV (reference sequence).

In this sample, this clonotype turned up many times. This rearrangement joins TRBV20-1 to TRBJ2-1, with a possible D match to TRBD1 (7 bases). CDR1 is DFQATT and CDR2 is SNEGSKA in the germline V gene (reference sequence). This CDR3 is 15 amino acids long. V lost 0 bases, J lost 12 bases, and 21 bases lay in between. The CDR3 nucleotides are TGCAGTGCTAGAGAGGCGGGGACAGAGCTCGGGGTGCAGTTCTTC. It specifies CSAREAGTELGVQFF.

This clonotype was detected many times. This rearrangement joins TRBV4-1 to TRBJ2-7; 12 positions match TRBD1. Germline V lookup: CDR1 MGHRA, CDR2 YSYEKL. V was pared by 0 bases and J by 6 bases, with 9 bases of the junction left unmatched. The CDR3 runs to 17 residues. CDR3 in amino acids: CASSQDRLGDRGREQYF. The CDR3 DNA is TGCGCCAGCAGCCAAGATCGATTGGGGGACAGGGGGCGCGAGCAGTACTTC.

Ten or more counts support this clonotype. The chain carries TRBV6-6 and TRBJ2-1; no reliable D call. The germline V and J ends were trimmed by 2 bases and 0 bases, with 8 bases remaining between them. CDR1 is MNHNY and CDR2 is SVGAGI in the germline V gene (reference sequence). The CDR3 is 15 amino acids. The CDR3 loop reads CASSYPGASYNEQFF. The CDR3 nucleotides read TGTGCCAGCAGTTACCCCGGCGCCTCCTACAATGAGCAGTTCTTC.

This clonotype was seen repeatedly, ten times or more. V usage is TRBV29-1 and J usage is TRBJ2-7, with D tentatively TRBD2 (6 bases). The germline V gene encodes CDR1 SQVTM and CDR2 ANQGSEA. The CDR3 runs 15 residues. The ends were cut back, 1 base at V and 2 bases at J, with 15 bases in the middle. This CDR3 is CSVEGHGTLPYEQYF. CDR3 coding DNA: TGCAGCGTTGAAGGTCACGGGACTTTACCCTACGAGCAGTACTTC.

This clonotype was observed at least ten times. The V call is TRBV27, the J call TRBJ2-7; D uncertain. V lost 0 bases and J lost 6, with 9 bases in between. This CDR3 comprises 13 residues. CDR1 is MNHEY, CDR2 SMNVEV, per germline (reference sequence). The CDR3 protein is CASSLSIPSEQYF. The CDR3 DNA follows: TGTGCCAGCAGTTTATCGATCCCTTCCGAGCAGTACTTC.

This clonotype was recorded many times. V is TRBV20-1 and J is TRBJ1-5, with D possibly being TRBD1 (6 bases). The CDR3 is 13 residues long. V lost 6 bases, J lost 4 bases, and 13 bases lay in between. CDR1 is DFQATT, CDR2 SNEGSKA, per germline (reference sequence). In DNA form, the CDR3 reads TGCAGTGCCCCGGGGACAAGTAATCAGCCCCAGCATTTT. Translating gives CSAPGTSNQPQHF.

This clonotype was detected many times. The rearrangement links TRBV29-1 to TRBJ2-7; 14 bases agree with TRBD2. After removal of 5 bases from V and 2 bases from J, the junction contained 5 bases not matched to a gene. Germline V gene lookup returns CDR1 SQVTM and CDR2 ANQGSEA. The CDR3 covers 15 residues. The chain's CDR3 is CSVLGTSGSPYEQYF. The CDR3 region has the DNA TGCAGCGTTCTAGGGACTAGCGGGAGTCCCTACGAGCAGTACTTC.

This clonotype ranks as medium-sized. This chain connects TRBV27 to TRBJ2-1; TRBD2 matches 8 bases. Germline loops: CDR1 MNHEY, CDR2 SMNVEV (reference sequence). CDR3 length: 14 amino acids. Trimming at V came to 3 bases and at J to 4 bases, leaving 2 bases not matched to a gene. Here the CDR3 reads CASSFSGAYNEQFF. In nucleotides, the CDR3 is TGTGCCAGCAGTTTTAGCGGGGCATACAATGAGCAGTTCTTC.

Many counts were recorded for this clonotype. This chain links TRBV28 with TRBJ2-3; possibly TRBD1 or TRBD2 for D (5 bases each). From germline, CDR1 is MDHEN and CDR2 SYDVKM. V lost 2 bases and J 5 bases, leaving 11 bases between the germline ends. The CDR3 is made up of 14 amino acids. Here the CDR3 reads CASSLGARGDTQYF. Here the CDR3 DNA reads TGTGCCAGCAGTTTAGGGGCCCGGGGAGATACGCAGTATTTT.

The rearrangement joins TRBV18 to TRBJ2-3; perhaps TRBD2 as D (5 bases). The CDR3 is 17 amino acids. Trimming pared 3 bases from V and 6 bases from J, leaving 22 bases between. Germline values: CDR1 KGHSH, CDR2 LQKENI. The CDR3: CASSPRWTRITSDTQYF. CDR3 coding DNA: TGTGCCAGCTCACCGAGATGGACTCGGATCACCTCCGATACGCAGTATTTT. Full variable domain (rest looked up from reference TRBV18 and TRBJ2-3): NAGVMQNPRHLVRRRGQEARLRCSPMKGHSHVYWYRQLPEEGLKFMVYLQKENIIDESGMPKERFSAEFPKEGPSILRIQQVVRGDSAAYFCASSPRWTRITSDTQYFGPGTRLTVL.

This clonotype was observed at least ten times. CDR3 sequence (DNA): TGTGCCAGCAGCTCGAGAAACCGGGACAATCTCCACTTT. It is translated as CASSSRNRDNLHF. The rearrangement joins TRBV7-9 to TRBJ1-6, with D perhaps matching TRBD1 (6 bases). V was pared by 4 bases and J by 16 bases, with 17 bases between. Germline values: CDR1 SEHNR, CDR2 FQNEAQ (reference sequence). CDR3 size: 13 residues.

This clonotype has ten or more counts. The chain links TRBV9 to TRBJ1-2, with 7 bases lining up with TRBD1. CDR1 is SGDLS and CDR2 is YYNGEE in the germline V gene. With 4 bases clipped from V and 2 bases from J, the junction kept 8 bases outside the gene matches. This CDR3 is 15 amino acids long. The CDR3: CASSPTLTGNYGYTF. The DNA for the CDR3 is TGTGCCAGCAGCCCTACCCTGACAGGGAACTATGGCTACACCTTC.